A single sample gave rise to the 27 T cell receptor beta chains below, sequenced in a study of blood T cell repertoires in COVID-19 (dated by TCRdb to 2019 to 2021). The method behind the library was the immunoSEQ multiplex PCR assay. TCRdb holds this immuneACCESS table with in-frame rearrangements only. Some clones are missing; in checked studies, unresolved V genes explain under half, and the rest has no known cause. The sample has around 220,000 clones on record, approximately 78% of them singletons. The ten largest make up approximately 8.4% of the sample. Sequencing used peripheral blood. The receptors come from a woman older than 75 with COVID-19, enrolled during active disease.

This clone showed up just a few times. This chain connects TRBV3-1 (or the pseudogene TRBV3-2) to TRBJ1-2; TRBD1 might be the D (6 bases). The CDR3 runs to 13 residues. Germline CDR1 is LGHDT and CDR2 is YNNKEL (reference sequence). V was trimmed by 3 bases and J by 4 bases, leaving 9 bases between them. DNA of the CDR3: TGTGCCAGCAGCCAGGGGACACGCTATGGCTACACCTTC. This sequence encodes CASSQGTRYGYTF.

The chain joins TRBV5-1 to TRBJ2-7, with 10 nucleotides matching TRBD1. The CDR3 runs 15 residues. The trim removed 2 bases at V and 2 bases at J, leaving 4 bases unmatched. Germline V gives CDR1 SGHRS, CDR2 YFSETQ. Here the CDR3 reads CASSFLGTGAYEQYF. The CDR3 nucleotides are TGCGCCAGCAGCTTCCTCGGGACAGGGGCCTACGAGCAGTACTTC.

The V and J genes are TRBV19 and TRBJ1-1; a weak D match, TRBD1 (5 bases). The germline V gene encodes CDR1 LNHDA and CDR2 SQIVND (reference sequence). This CDR3 spans 14 amino acids. Trimming took 1 base from V and 5 from J, leaving 11 bases between them. The CDR3 nucleotides are TGTGCCAGTAGTATAGTTCAGGGAGGAACTGAAGCTTTCTTT. Amino acid sequence: CASSIVQGGTEAFF. Filled out from reference TRBV19 and TRBJ1-1, the complete variable domain reads DGGITQSPKYLFRKEGQNVTLSCEQNLNHDAMYWYRQDPGQGLRLIYYSQIVNDFQKGDIAEGYSVSREKKESFPLTVTSAQKNPTAFYLCASSIVQGGTEAFFGQGTRLTVV.

The V call is TRBV19, the J call TRBJ2-2; 7 bases align to TRBD1. The CDR3 runs to 14 residues. The trim removed 5 bases at V and 6 bases at J, leaving 6 bases unmatched. The germline gives CDR1 LNHDA, CDR2 SQIVND (reference sequence). This CDR3 is CASSLTGFAGELFF. CDR3 DNA sequence: TGTGCCAGTAGTTTGACAGGGTTCGCCGGGGAGCTGTTTTTT.

The chain carries TRBV2 and TRBJ1-4, with D perhaps matching TRBD1 (5 bases). V lost 8 bases and J 5 bases, leaving 12 bases between the germline ends. This CDR3 is 13 amino acids long. Germline values: CDR1 SNHLY, CDR2 FYNNEI. DNA for the CDR3: TGTGCCAGCGGAGGGACGGCGAATGAAAAACTGTTTTTT. It specifies CASGGTANEKLFF.

V and J are TRBV5-1 and TRBJ2-2; TRBD2 agrees at 9 bases. The CDR3 is 15 amino acids. CDR1 and CDR2 from the germline V gene are SGHRS and YFSETQ. Trimming removed 1 base from V and 5 bases from J; junction bases left unmatched: 3. CDR3 bases: TGCGCCAGCAGCTTGAGCGCGGGGGGGACCGGGGAGCTGTTTTTT. It translates to CASSLSAGGTGELFF.

The CDR3 reads CASSRGGPFSNTEAFF. The CDR3 nucleotides are TGCGCCAGCAGCCGCGGGGGGCCCTTTTCCAACACTGAAGCTTTCTTT. The V and J genes are TRBV5-1 and TRBJ1-1, with a weak D call TRBD1 (6 bases). V was clipped by 4 bases and J by 2 bases, with 18 bases between them. CDR3 size: 16 residues. Germline-derived CDR1 and CDR2 are SGHRS and YFSETQ.

The chain links TRBV2 to TRBJ1-6; 7 nucleotides agree with TRBD1. CDR1 and CDR2 from the germline V gene are SNHLY and FYNNEI. V dropped 6 bases and J dropped 5; count of bases not matched to a gene: 7. This CDR3 comprises 15 residues. Here the CDR3 DNA reads TGTGCCAGCAGCAAAGACGGGACAGATAATTCACCCCTCCACTTT. It codes for CASSKDGTDNSPLHF.

The V call is TRBV5-1, the J call TRBJ2-3; 7 bases fit TRBD2. This CDR3 region has 15 residues. The junction had 9 bases not matched to a gene; V was cut back by 5 bases and J by 3 bases. CDR1 and CDR2 from the germline V gene are SGHRS and YFSETQ. The CDR3 loop reads CASSWEGPRTDTQYF. The CDR3, as DNA: TGCGCCAGCAGTTGGGAGGGCCCTCGTACAGATACGCAGTATTTT.

The V gene is TRBV6-2 or TRBV6-3, the J gene TRBJ1-3, with a tentative D call TRBD1 (6 bases). The V gene's germline CDR1 is MNHEY and CDR2 SVGEGT. Trimming stripped 4 bases from V and 6 bases from J, with 16 bases between. The CDR3 runs to 15 residues. The CDR3 is CASSSTGTPPNTIYF. CDR3 DNA sequence: TGTGCCAGCAGTTCAACAGGGACGCCGCCAAACACCATATATTTT.

V is TRBV25-1 and J is TRBJ1-1; TRBD1 aligns across 9 bases. Germline CDR1 and CDR2: MGHDK and SYGVNS. Trimming removed 2 bases from V and 1 base from J; junction bases left unmatched: 5. CDR3 length: 16 amino acids. CDR3 in amino acids: CASSEGQGSANTEAFF. The CDR3 DNA is TGTGCCAGCAGTGAAGGACAGGGGAGCGCGAACACTGAAGCTTTCTTT.

This chain connects TRBV7-2 to TRBJ2-1; the match to TRBD2 covers 10 bases. Per the germline V gene, CDR1 is SGHTA and CDR2 is FQGNSA. V lost 5 bases and J lost 6; bases outside the gene matches: 7. This CDR3 has 15 residues. The CDR3 DNA is TGTGCCAGCAGCCCATCTAGCGGGAGTAGCAATGAGCAGTTCTTC. Residues: CASSPSSGSSNEQFF. The full variable domain, with the rest looked up from reference TRBV7-2 and TRBJ2-1, is GAGVSQSPSNKVTEKGKDVELRCDPISGHTALYWYRQSLGQGLEFLIYFQGNSAPDKSGLPSDRFSAERTGGSVSTLTIQRTQQEDSAVYLCASSPSSGSSNEQFFGPGTRLTVL.

The chain recombines TRBV27 with TRBJ2-5; 8 nucleotides line up with TRBD1. The V and J ends lost 7 bases and 5 bases, in that order; junction bases with no gene match: 9. The CDR3 runs to 14 residues. From germline, CDR1 is MNHEY and CDR2 SMNVEV (reference sequence). This CDR3 reads CASKSRQGSETQYF. The CDR3 nucleotides are TGTGCCAGCAAATCCCGACAGGGGAGTGAGACCCAGTACTTC.

The V and J genes are TRBV7-2 and TRBJ2-7; 9 bases agree with TRBD1. The V gene end was trimmed by 1 base and the J gene end by 4 bases; junction bases not matched to a gene: 2. This CDR3 has 14 residues. The V gene's germline CDR1 is SGHTA and CDR2 FQGNSA. The CDR3 loop reads CASSLGTGEYEQYF. In DNA, the CDR3 is TGTGCCAGCAGCTTAGGGACAGGGGAATACGAGCAGTACTTC.

The chain uses TRBV9 and TRBJ2-5; TRBD1 matches at 7 bases. Losses at the gene ends were 4 bases for V and 3 bases for J; bases not matched to a gene: 6. The germline gives CDR1 SGDLS, CDR2 YYNGEE. This CDR3 spans 14 amino acids. The CDR3 region has the DNA TGTGCCAGCAGCCGGGGACAGCCCGAAGAGACCCAGTACTTC. It encodes CASSRGQPEETQYF. Supplemented by reference TRBV9 and TRBJ2-5, the full variable domain reads DSGVTQTPKHLITATGQRVTLRCSPRSGDLSVYWYQQSLDQGLQFLIQYYNGEERAKGNILERFSAQQFPDLHSELNLSSLELGDSALYFCASSRGQPEETQYFGPGTRLLVL.

The CDR3 loop reads CASSLQGQNQPQHF. The CDR3 nucleotides are TGTGCCAGCAGCCTACAGGGACAGAATCAGCCCCAGCATTTT. The chain couples TRBV5-4 to TRBJ1-5; 7 bases fit TRBD1. V was pared by 4 bases and J by 4 bases, with 5 bases of the junction left unmatched. The CDR3 contains 14 residues. From germline, CDR1 is SGHNT and CDR2 YYREEE (reference sequence).

The rearrangement joins TRBV5-6 to TRBJ2-3; 11 nucleotides match TRBD1. The V and J ends lost 5 bases and 8 bases, in that order; junction bases with no gene match: 10. CDR1 and CDR2 from the germline V gene are SGHDT and YYEEEE. The CDR3 runs 15 residues. The CDR3 DNA reads as TGTGCCAGCAGAGCTGCCGGGACAGGGGGGAGTACGCAGTATTTT. It encodes CASRAAGTGGSTQYF. Based on the CDR3 plus reference TRBV5-6 and TRBJ2-3, the full variable domain is DAGVTQSPTHLIKTRGQQVTLRCSPKSGHDTVSWYQQALGQGPQFIFQYYEEEERQRGNFPDRFSGHQFPNYSSELNVNALLLGDSALYLCASRAAGTGGSTQYFGPGTRLTVL.

The chain employs TRBV29-1 and TRBJ1-2; no definite D call. With 3 bases removed from V and 5 bases from J, the gap between germline ends came to 7 bases. CDR1 is SQVTM and CDR2 is ANQGSEA in the germline V gene. The CDR3 has 11 residues. Here the CDR3 DNA reads TGCAGCGTTGAGCTCGGTTATGGCTACACCTTC. This translates into CSVELGYGYTF.

This clone was seen a handful of times. The chain links TRBV7-6 to TRBJ1-5, with 9 bases aligning to TRBD1. This CDR3 contains 15 residues. The germline V gene encodes CDR1 SGHVS and CDR2 FNYEAQ. Trimming at V came to 4 bases and at J to 8 bases, leaving 9 bases not matched to a gene. The CDR3 sequence is CASSSGTGFLEPQHF. CDR3 nucleotides: TGTGCCAGCAGCTCAGGGACAGGGTTCCTGGAGCCCCAGCATTTT.

This clone was recorded a few times. J is TRBJ1-2 and V is TRBV7-9; TRBD1 is a possible D gene (6 bases). V was shortened by 0 bases and J by 5 bases, with 10 bases between the two germline ends. Germline V gene data show CDR1 as SEHNR and CDR2 as FQNEAQ (reference sequence). The CDR3 has 14 residues. The CDR3 spells CASSLAQGPYGYTF. CDR3 DNA: TGTGCCAGCAGCTTAGCACAGGGCCCTTATGGCTACACCTTC. The full variable domain, with the rest looked up from reference TRBV7-9 and TRBJ1-2, is DTGVSQNPRHKITKRGQNVTFRCDPISEHNRLYWYRQTLGQGPEFLTYFQNEAQLEKSRLLSDRFSAERPKGSFSTLEIQRTEQGDSAMYLCASSLAQGPYGYTFGSGTRLTVV.

The chain recombines TRBV7-2 with TRBJ2-5; TRBD1 is a possible D gene (5 bases). Germline V lookup: CDR1 SGHTA, CDR2 FQGNSA. The CDR3 loop spans 14 amino acids. V was clipped by 2 bases and J by 5 bases, with 12 bases between them. The CDR3 bases are TGTGCCAGCAGCTTATTCGGACAAGGGGAGACCCAGTACTTC. Amino acid sequence: CASSLFGQGETQYF.

The CDR3 sequence is CASSSRAEVQETQYF. CDR3 bases: TGTGCCAGCAGCTCCCGAGCGGAGGTGCAAGAGACCCAGTACTTC. This chain joins TRBV3-1 (or the pseudogene TRBV3-2) and TRBJ2-5; a weak D match, TRBD2 (5 bases). This CDR3 is built from 15 residues. Germline CDR1 is LGHDT and CDR2 is YNNKEL (reference sequence). Trimming removed 5 bases from V and 2 bases from J, with 15 bases in between.

The chain is built from TRBV4-1 and TRBJ2-2; 11 nucleotides line up with TRBD2. With 3 bases clipped from V and 9 bases from J, the junction kept 12 bases outside the gene matches. CDR3 length: 17 amino acids. The germline CDR1 and CDR2 sequences are MGHRA and YSYEKL. The CDR3 nucleotides are TGCGCCAGCAGCCAGGATGGACTAGCGGGCACCCGGAGGGAGCTGTTTTTT. It encodes CASSQDGLAGTRRELFF.

V gene TRBV6-5 combines with J gene TRBJ1-1, with a tentative D call TRBD1 (5 bases). The length of the CDR3 is 14 residues. Germline CDR1 is MNHEY and CDR2 is SVGAGI. The V end lost 0 bases, the J end lost 10 bases, and 15 bases lay between the germline ends. The CDR3 here is CASSYSTEGIAAFF. CDR3 sequence (DNA): TGTGCCAGCAGTTACTCGACAGAAGGTATAGCAGCTTTCTTT.

This clone occurred once. V usage is TRBV5-1 and J usage is TRBJ1-5, with D possibly TRBD1 on 6 matching bases. CDR3 length equals 15 residues. Trimming removed 4 bases at V and 4 bases at J, with 15 bases between. Germline V gene data show CDR1 as SGHRS and CDR2 as YFSETQ. CDR3 loop: CASSPSGGVNQPQHF. CDR3 sequence (DNA): TGCGCCAGCAGCCCCTCGGGGGGCGTAAATCAGCCCCAGCATTTT.

This rearrangement joins TRBV19 to TRBJ1-6; 7 nucleotides match TRBD1. V lost 4 bases, J lost 9 bases, and 6 bases stayed unmatched. Per germline, CDR1 LNHDA and CDR2 SQIVND (reference sequence). The CDR3 consists of 14 residues. The CDR3 region is CASSTTGMSSPLHF. The CDR3 bases are TGTGCCAGTAGTACGACAGGGATGAGTTCACCCCTCCACTTT.

The rearrangement uses TRBV9 and TRBJ1-1; D might be TRBD1 (5 bases). Deletions cut 4 bases from V and 3 bases from J, with 22 bases between. CDR3 length: 17 residues. Germline loops: CDR1 SGDLS, CDR2 YYNGEE. The CDR3 protein is CASSPWTWGGVDTEAFF. The CDR3 DNA is TGTGCCAGCAGCCCATGGACATGGGGGGGAGTGGACACTGAAGCTTTCTTT.